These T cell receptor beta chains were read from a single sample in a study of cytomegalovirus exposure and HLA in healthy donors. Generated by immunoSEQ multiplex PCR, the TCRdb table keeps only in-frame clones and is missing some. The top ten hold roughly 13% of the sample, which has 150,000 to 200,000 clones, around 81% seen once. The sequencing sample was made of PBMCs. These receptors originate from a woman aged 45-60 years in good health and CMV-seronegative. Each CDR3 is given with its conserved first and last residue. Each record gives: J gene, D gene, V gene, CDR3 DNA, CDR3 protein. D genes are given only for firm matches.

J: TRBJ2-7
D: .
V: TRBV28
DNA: TGTGCCAGCAGTTACAGGGACGAGCAGTACTTC
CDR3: CASSYRDEQYF

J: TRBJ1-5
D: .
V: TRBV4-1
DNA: TGCGCCAGCAGCCAAGATCAGGGGAGACAGCCCCAGCATTTT
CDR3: CASSQDQGRQPQHF

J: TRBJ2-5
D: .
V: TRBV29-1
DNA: TGCAGCGTTGAAAGGGAGACATCCCAAGAGACCCAGTACTTC
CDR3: CSVERETSQETQYF

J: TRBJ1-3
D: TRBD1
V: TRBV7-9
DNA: TGTGCCAGCAGAGAAGACAGGGGACGCTCTGGAAACACCATATATTTT
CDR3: CASREDRGRSGNTIYF

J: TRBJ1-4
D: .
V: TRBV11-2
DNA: TGTGCCAGCAGCTTAACGGGGAACAATGAAAAACTGTTTTTT
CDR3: CASSLTGNNEKLFF

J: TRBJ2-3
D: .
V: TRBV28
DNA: TGTGCCAGCAGTCCTATGGGGGGTACTACAGATACGCAGTATTTT
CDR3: CASSPMGGTTDTQYF

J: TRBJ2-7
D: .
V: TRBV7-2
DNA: TGTGCCAGCAGCAATGACAGTAACGAGCAGTACTTC
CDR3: CASSNDSNEQYF

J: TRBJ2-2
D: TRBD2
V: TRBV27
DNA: TGTGCCAGCAGCGGACTAGCGGGAGTCCCCGGGGAGCTGTTTTTT
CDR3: CASSGLAGVPGELFF

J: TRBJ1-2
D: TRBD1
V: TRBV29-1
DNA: TGCAGCGTCGCACCAAGGGGGCCAATCTATGGCTACACCTTC
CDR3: CSVAPRGPIYGYTF

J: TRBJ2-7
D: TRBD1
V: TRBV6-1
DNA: TGTGCCAGCACAAACGACAGGGGTACCTACGAGCAGTACTTC
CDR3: CASTNDRGTYEQYF

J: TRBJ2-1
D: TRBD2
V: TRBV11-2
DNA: TGTGCCACCTGGGCTAGCGGGAGCGGCAATGAGCAGTTCTTC
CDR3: CATWASGSGNEQFF

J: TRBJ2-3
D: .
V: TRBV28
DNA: TGTGCCAGCAGTTTGCCGGTTGGTACGCAGTATTTT
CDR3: CASSLPVGTQYF

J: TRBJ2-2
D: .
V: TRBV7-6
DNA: TGTGCCAGCAGCTTAGACGGGAACACCGGGGAGCTGTTTTTT
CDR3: CASSLDGNTGELFF

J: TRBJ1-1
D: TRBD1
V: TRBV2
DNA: TGTGCCAGCAGCCTTGGACAGGGGTACACTGAAGCTTTCTTT
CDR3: CASSLGQGYTEAFF

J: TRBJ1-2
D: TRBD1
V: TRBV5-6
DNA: TGTGCCAGCGGACCGACAGGGGAGAACTATGGCTACACCTTC
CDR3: CASGPTGENYGYTF

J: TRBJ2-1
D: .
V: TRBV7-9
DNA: TGTGCCAGCAGCCAGGCGGGGAGCTCCTACAATGAGCAGTTCTTC
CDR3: CASSQAGSSYNEQFF